The 23 T cell receptor beta chains below come from one sample, sequenced in a study of blood T cell repertoires in COVID-19. Generated by immunoSEQ multiplex PCR, the TCRdb table keeps only in-frame clones and is missing some. The table shows 100,000 to 120,000 clones, with 85% occurring only once. Sequenced input: peripheral blood. All receptors derive from a middle-aged man with acute or convalescent COVID-19.

This clone appeared once. The gene calls are TRBV7-9 and TRBJ1-1; D not resolved. From germline, CDR1 is SEHNR and CDR2 FQNEAQ (reference sequence). V was trimmed by 1 base and J by 4 bases, leaving 7 bases between them. The CDR3 runs to 13 residues. CDR3 amino acids: CASSLDPGTEAFF. The CDR3, as DNA: TGTGCCAGCAGCTTAGATCCGGGCACTGAAGCTTTCTTT. Looking up the rest from reference TRBV7-9 and TRBJ1-1 gives the full variable domain: DTGVSQNPRHKITKRGQNVTFRCDPISEHNRLYWYRQTLGQGPEFLTYFQNEAQLEKSRLLSDRFSAERPKGSFSTLEIQRTEQGDSAMYLCASSLDPGTEAFFGQGTRLTVV.

V is TRBV4-1 and J is TRBJ2-5; D possibly corresponds to TRBD1 (6 bases). CDR3 length: 13 residues. CDR1 is MGHRA, CDR2 YSYEKL, per germline. Trimming removed 4 bases at V and 5 bases at J, with 11 bases between. CDR3 DNA: TGCGCCAGCAGCCTCCAGGGGACGGAGACCCAGTACTTC. Protein product: CASSLQGTETQYF.

This clone was counted between two and nine times. The chain uses TRBV30 and TRBJ1-3; no clear D. Trimming removed 4 bases at V and 0 bases at J, with 16 bases between. Germline-derived CDR1 and CDR2 are GTSNPN and SVGIG (reference sequence). This CDR3 is 16 amino acids long. DNA of the CDR3: TGTGCCTGGACTTTCGGCGGCATAAGCTCTGGAAACACCATATATTTT. Its translation is CAWTFGGISSGNTIYF.

This chain connects TRBV19 to TRBJ1-4, with D possibly matching TRBD1 (6 bases). Trimming removed 8 bases from V and 8 bases from J, with 18 bases in between. The CDR3 has 14 amino acids. Germline V gene data show CDR1 as LNHDA and CDR2 as SQIVND (reference sequence). CDR3 sequence reads: CASSTYRDQEKLFF. The CDR3 DNA follows: TGTGCCAGTTCCACCTACAGGGACCAGGAAAAACTGTTTTTT.

This clone was counted a few times. The chain employs TRBV4-2 and TRBJ1-1; perhaps TRBD1 as D (5 bases). Germline assignment: CDR1 LGHNA and CDR2 YNFKEQ. Between the trimmed V and J ends, which lost 0 bases and 4 bases, there was a span of 9 bases. The CDR3 sequence is 14 residues long. As DNA, the CDR3 is TGTGCCAGCAGCCAAGAGGTGGGGGGCACTGAAGCTTTCTTT. Translated: CASSQEVGGTEAFF.

The chain has TRBV12-3 or TRBV12-4 and TRBJ1-3; the D is unclear. Trimming shortened V by 5 bases and J by 4 bases, and 6 bases separated the two germline ends. This CDR3 is 12 amino acids long. This CDR3 is CASSPRGNTIYF. DNA of the CDR3: TGTGCCAGCAGTCCCCGGGGAAACACCATATATTTT.

The chain employs TRBV3-1 (or the pseudogene TRBV3-2) and TRBJ1-5; D not certain. V lost 2 bases, J lost 4 bases, and 3 bases lay in between. The CDR3 spans 12 residues. In germline, CDR1 is LGHDT, CDR2 YNNKEL (reference sequence). CDR3 sequence: CASSQYNQPQHF. Here the CDR3 DNA reads TGTGCCAGCAGCCAATATAATCAGCCCCAGCATTTT.

The chain couples TRBV7-9 to TRBJ1-2, with D maybe TRBD1 (6 bases). This CDR3 spans 16 amino acids. V lost 5 bases and J 0 bases, leaving 16 bases between the germline ends. Germline loops: CDR1 SEHNR, CDR2 FQNEAQ (reference sequence). The CDR3 reads CASSLPRTEANYGYTF. The CDR3 bases are TGTGCCAGCAGCCTCCCCAGGACAGAAGCTAACTATGGCTACACCTTC.

V usage is TRBV6-5 and J usage is TRBJ1-2; 11 nucleotides agree with TRBD1. The CDR3 spans 16 residues. Germline V gene data show CDR1 as MNHEY and CDR2 as SVGAGI. The junction had 6 bases not matched to a gene; V was cut back by 1 base and J by 5 bases. CDR3 residues: CASSYFGGQGAYGYTF. DNA of the CDR3: TGTGCCAGCAGTTACTTCGGCGGACAGGGGGCGTATGGCTACACCTTC.

V usage is TRBV6-2 or TRBV6-3 and J usage is TRBJ1-2; unclear D gene. The CDR3 has 17 amino acids. Germline-derived CDR1 and CDR2 are MNHEY and SVGEGT. V lost 6 bases and J 4 bases, leaving 24 bases between the germline ends. The CDR3 region is CASSTEAFDGLLYGYTF. The CDR3 region has the DNA TGTGCCAGCAGCACCGAGGCCTTCGACGGACTCCTCTATGGCTACACCTTC.

The gene calls are TRBV5-1 and TRBJ2-1; TRBD1 matches at 7 bases. The germline gives CDR1 SGHRS, CDR2 YFSETQ. V shed 4 bases, J shed 0 bases, and the junction held 10 bases outside the gene matches. This CDR3 comprises 17 residues. The chain's CDR3 is CASSRDMGTDSYNEQFF. The CDR3 nucleotides are TGCGCCAGCAGCCGTGATATGGGGACAGACTCCTACAATGAGCAGTTCTTC.

The chain recombines TRBV21-1 with TRBJ2-2; TRBD2, the D gene given by the table, was not confirmed from the DNA. TRBV21-1 is flagged as a pseudogene. This CDR3 spans 20 amino acids. The CDR3 loop is CASSTLKGVPGLAAAGELFF. The CDR3 nucleotides are TGTGCCAGCAGCACCCTAAAGGGGGTGCCGGGACTAGCGGCTGCCGGGGAGCTGTTTTTT.

The chain employs TRBV5-5 and TRBJ2-2; TRBD1 might be the D (5 bases). Trimming left V 2 bases short and J 1 base short, with 9 bases between. Germline-derived CDR1 and CDR2 are SGHKS and YYEKEE (reference sequence). The length of the CDR3 is 15 residues. This CDR3 reads CASSFDSLNTGELFF. CDR3 bases: TGTGCCAGCAGCTTCGACAGCCTGAACACCGGGGAGCTGTTTTTT.

This clone was observed a few times. The chain recombines TRBV9 with TRBJ1-6, with 10 bases fitting TRBD1. Unmatched junction bases numbered 4, after V lost 4 bases and J lost 6 bases. CDR1 SGDLS and CDR2 YYNGEE come from the germline V gene. The CDR3 length is 15 residues. The CDR3 spells CASSQTGGGNSPLHF. CDR3 DNA: TGTGCCAGCAGCCAGACAGGGGGCGGTAATTCACCCCTCCACTTT.

The rearrangement uses TRBV10-3 and TRBJ2-3, with TRBD2 as a possible D gene (5 bases). The CDR3 is made up of 16 amino acids. The germline V gene has CDR1 ENHRY and CDR2 SYGVKD. Between the trimmed V and J ends, which lost 3 bases and 2 bases, there was a span of 15 bases. In nucleotides, the CDR3 is TGTGCCATCAGTGATTTGTCCCGGGGTCTCACAGATACGCAGTATTTT. Translated: CAISDLSRGLTDTQYF.

The chain recombines TRBV2 with TRBJ1-6; 7 positions agree with TRBD1. There are 15 residues in the CDR3. Per the germline V gene, CDR1 is SNHLY and CDR2 is FYNNEI. With 3 bases clipped from V and 7 bases from J, the junction kept 6 bases outside the gene matches. The DNA of the CDR3 is TGTGCCAGCAGTGATTTAGGACAGGAGAATTCACCCCTCCACTTT. Translation: CASSDLGQENSPLHF. Variable domain in full (rest from reference TRBV2 and TRBJ1-6): EPEVTQTPSHQVTQMGQEVILRCVPISNHLYFYWYRQILGQKVEFLVSFYNNEISEKSEIFDDQFSVERPDGSNFTLKIRSTKLEDSAMYFCASSDLGQENSPLHFGNGTRLTVT.

V usage is TRBV7-2 and J usage is TRBJ2-1; no reliable D call. Germline V gene data show CDR1 as SGHTA and CDR2 as FQGNSA. V lost 0 bases, J lost 7 bases, and 7 bases lay in between. The CDR3 runs 13 residues. CDR3 nucleotides: TGTGCCAGCAGCTTAGCGCTAAGAAATGAGCAGTTCTTC. Its translation: CASSLALRNEQFF.

This clone was seen only once. The chain recombines TRBV10-3 with TRBJ2-2; 7 bases agree with TRBD1. This CDR3 is 14 amino acids long. The germline V gene has CDR1 ENHRY and CDR2 SYGVKD. The J segment lost 1 base and the V segment lost 9 bases, leaving 5 bases of the junction unmatched. CDR3 protein: CAIRDSRNTGELFF. The CDR3 nucleotides read TGTGCCATAAGGGACAGCCGGAACACCGGGGAGCTGTTTTTT.

The chain links TRBV2 to TRBJ1-4; TRBD1 aligns across 7 bases. J gave up 14 bases and V 4 bases, and 4 bases lay outside the gene matches. The CDR3 runs to 11 residues. Germline V gene lookup returns CDR1 SNHLY and CDR2 FYNNEI. CDR3 sequence reads: CASSVDRALFF. Here the CDR3 DNA reads TGTGCCAGCAGTGTCGACAGGGCGCTGTTTTTT.

This chain connects TRBV12-3 or TRBV12-4 to TRBJ2-5; 11 bases match TRBD2. V was pared by 4 bases and J by 5 bases, with 0 bases of the junction left unmatched. The CDR3 consists of 13 residues. The CDR3 DNA reads TGTGCCAGCAGTTCTAGCGGGGGGGAGACCCAGTACTTC. Residues: CASSSSGGETQYF.

The rearrangement links TRBV9 to TRBJ2-3; TRBD2 matches at 8 bases. Germline values: CDR1 SGDLS, CDR2 YYNGEE. This CDR3 has 15 amino acids. V was clipped by 0 bases and J by 7 bases; unmatched bases: 7. The CDR3 DNA sequence: TGTGCCAGCAGCGTAGCGACGGGGGGGCAAAATACGCAGTATTTT. It translates to CASSVATGGQNTQYF.

The chain employs TRBV5-1 and TRBJ1-5; tentative D call: TRBD1 (5 bases). This CDR3 is built from 19 residues. In germline, CDR1 is SGHRS, CDR2 YFSETQ. V lost 1 base, J lost 0 bases, and 20 bases lay in between. Here the CDR3 reads CASSLCSMTVGYSNQPQHF. CDR3 nucleotide sequence: TGCGCCAGCAGCTTGTGTTCAATGACAGTGGGATATAGCAATCAGCCCCAGCATTTT.

The rearrangement links TRBV7-6 to TRBJ2-7; perhaps TRBD1 as D (5 bases). The ends were cut back, 5 bases at V and 2 bases at J, with 16 bases in the middle. CDR1 SGHVS and CDR2 FNYEAQ come from the germline V gene. This CDR3 has 15 amino acids. CDR3 sequence (DNA): TGTGCCAGCAGCCGAGCCGTCGGACAAACCTACGAGCAGTACTTC. It codes for CASSRAVGQTYEQYF.